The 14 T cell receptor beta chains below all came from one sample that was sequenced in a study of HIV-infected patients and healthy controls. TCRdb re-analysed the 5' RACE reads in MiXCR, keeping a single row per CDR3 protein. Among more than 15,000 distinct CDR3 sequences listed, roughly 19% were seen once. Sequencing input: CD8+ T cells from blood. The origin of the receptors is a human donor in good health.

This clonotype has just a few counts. In DNA, the CDR3 is TGCAGTGCTCTTCCTTCGACAGGGTTGAACACTGAAGCTTTCTTT. This codes for CSALPSTGLNTEAFF. V usage is TRBV20-1 and J usage is TRBJ1-1; 7 bases match TRBD1. Germline CDR1 DFQATT, CDR2 SNEGSKA (reference sequence). Losses at the gene ends were 5 bases for V and 0 bases for J; bases not matched to a gene: 9. The CDR3 consists of 15 residues.

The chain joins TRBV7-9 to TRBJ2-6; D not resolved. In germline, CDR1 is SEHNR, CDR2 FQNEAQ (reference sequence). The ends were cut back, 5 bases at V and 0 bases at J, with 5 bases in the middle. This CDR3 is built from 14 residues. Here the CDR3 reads CASSTSSGANVLTF. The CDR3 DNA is TGTGCCAGCAGCACGTCCTCTGGGGCCAACGTCCTGACTTTC.

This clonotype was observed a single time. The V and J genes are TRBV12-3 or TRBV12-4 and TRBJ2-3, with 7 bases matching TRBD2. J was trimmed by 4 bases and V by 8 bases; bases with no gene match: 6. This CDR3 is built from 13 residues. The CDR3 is CASHWGGADTQYF. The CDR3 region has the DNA TGTGCCAGCCATTGGGGGGGAGCAGATACGCAGTATTTT.

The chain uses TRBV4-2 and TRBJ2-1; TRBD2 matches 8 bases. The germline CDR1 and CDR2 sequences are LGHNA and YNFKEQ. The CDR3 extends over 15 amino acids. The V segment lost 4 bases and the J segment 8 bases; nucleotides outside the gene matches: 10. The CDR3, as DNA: TGTGCCAGCAGCCCAAGATCCGGGGGGGCCGATGAGCAGTTCTTC. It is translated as CASSPRSGGADEQFF.

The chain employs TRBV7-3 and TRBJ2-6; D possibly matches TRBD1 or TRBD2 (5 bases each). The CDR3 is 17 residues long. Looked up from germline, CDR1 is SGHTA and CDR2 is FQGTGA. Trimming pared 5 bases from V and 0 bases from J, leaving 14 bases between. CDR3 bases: TGTGCCAGCAGCGGACCGGGACGGGCCTCTGGGGCCAACGTCCTGACTTTC. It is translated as CASSGPGRASGANVLTF.

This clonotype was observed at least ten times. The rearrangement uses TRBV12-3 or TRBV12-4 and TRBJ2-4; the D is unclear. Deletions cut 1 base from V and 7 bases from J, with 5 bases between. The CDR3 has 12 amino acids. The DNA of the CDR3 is TGTGCCAGCAGTTTAGGCGCCAACATTCAGTACTTC. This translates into CASSLGANIQYF.

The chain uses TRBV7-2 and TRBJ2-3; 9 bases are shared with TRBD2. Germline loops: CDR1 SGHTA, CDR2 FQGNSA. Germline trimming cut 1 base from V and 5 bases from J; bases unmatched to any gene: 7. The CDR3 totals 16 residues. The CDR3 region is CASSLDRSGGQDTQYF. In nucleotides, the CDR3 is TGTGCCAGCAGCTTAGATAGGAGCGGGGGGCAAGATACGCAGTATTTT.

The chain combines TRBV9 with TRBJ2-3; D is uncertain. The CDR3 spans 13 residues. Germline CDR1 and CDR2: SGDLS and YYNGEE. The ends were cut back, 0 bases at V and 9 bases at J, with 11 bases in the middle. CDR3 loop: CASSVGQKETQYF. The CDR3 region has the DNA TGTGCCAGCAGCGTAGGTCAGAAAGAAACGCAGTATTTT.

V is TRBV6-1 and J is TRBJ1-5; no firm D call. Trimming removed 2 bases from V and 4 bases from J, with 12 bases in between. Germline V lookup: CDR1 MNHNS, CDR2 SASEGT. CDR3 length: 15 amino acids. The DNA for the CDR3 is TGTGCCAGCAGTGAATTCGTAGGTGGTAATCAGCCCCAGCATTTT. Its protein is CASSEFVGGNQPQHF.

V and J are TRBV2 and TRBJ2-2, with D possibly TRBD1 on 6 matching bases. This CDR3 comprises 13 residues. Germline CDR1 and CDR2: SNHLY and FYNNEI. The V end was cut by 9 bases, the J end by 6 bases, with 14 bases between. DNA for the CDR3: TGTGCCAGAGAGATAAACAGGGCCGGGGAGCTGTTTTTT. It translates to CAREINRAGELFF.

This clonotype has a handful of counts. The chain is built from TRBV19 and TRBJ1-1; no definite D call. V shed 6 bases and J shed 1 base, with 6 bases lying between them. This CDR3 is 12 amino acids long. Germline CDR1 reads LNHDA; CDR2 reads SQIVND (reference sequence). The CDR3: CASRSGNTEAFF. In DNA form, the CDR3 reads TGTGCCAGTAGGTCTGGGAACACTGAAGCTTTCTTT.

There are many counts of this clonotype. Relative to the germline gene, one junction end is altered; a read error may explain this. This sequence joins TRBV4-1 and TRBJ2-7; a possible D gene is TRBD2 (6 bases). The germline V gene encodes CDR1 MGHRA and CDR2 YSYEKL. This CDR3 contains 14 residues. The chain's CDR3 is CASSQAGLSNEQYF. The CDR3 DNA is TGCGCCAGCAGCCAAGCGGGACTCTCCAACGAGCAGTACTTC.

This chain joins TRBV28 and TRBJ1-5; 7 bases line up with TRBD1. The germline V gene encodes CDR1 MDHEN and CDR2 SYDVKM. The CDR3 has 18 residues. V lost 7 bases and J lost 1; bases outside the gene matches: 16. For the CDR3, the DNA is TGTGCCAGCACCCAGACAGGGAATCCTCTGGGGAGCAATCAGCCCCAGCATTTT. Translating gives CASTQTGNPLGSNQPQHF.

The CDR3 DNA sequence: TGTGCCAGCAGTCTGCGGACAGGGGGCGACGAGCAGTACTTC. This translates into CASSLRTGGDEQYF. The rearrangement links TRBV6-5 to TRBJ2-7; 11 positions agree with TRBD1. CDR1 and CDR2 (germline): MNHEY, SVGAGI. The ends lost 5 bases at V and 5 bases at J; junction bases unmatched: 5. The CDR3 contains 14 residues.